This T cell receptor beta chain was identified in a study of spatial heterogeneity in lung cancer. As for the study in general: Raw-read counts averaged over ten per unique TCR and UMI combination.

Each TCR cDNA molecule bore a unique molecular identifier. TCRdb itself ran the 5' RACE reads through MiXCR, one entry per CDR3 protein. Of 45,000 or so distinct CDR3 sequences in the sample, over 9.5% were seen once. Stated time point: sample taken at primary tumor resection. No cell sorting; template was whole RNA from tumor, lung tissue or PBMC. Patients with untreated early-stage non-small cell lung cancer, numbering some 68, were the donors. Germline CDR1 and CDR2: SGHTA and FQGNSA. The CDR3 runs 16 residues. The junction had 4 bases not matched to a gene; V was cut back by 5 bases and J by 0 bases.

This TCR came from a female donor with early-stage non-small cell lung cancer. This sequence joins TRBV7-2 and TRBJ2-2; TRBD1 matches 9 bases. The sequencing used PBMCs, collected at surgery. CDR3 DNA: TGTGCCAGCAGCCTTACAGGGGGCGCGAACACCGGGGAGCTGTTTTTT. Encoded protein: CASSLTGGANTGELFF.